These 17 T cell receptor beta chains were all obtained from the same sample, sequenced in a study of T-cell reconstitution after alpha-beta-depleted transplantation in children. As it was prepared, the TCRbeta library received unique molecular identifiers. TCRdb used MiXCR to reprocess the PCR reads, holding one entry per CDR3 protein. The data contain some 600,000 distinct CDR3 sequences, over 15% of them singletons. Here the sequenced sample was PBMCs from the stem cell graft donor, taken from the stem cell graft. These receptors were taken from a human donor who donated a stem cell graft to a child with acute myeloid leukemia.

The sample holds many counts of this clonotype. This chain connects TRBV10-1 to TRBJ1-2; D is ambiguous. V lost 0 bases and J lost 4, with 12 bases in between. The CDR3 has 15 amino acids. In germline, CDR1 is WNHNN, CDR2 SYGVQD (reference sequence). This CDR3 reads CASSESILDGYGYTF. The CDR3 nucleotides read TGCGCCAGCAGTGAGTCGATCCTCGACGGCTATGGCTACACCTTC.

This clonotype was recorded many times. V usage is TRBV12-3 or TRBV12-4 and J usage is TRBJ2-2; TRBD1 or TRBD2 may be the D gene (5 bases each). This CDR3 is 14 amino acids long. V was pared by 3 bases and J by 11 bases, with 16 bases between. The CDR3 here is CASSFTRNWDELFF. The CDR3 DNA follows: TGTGCCAGCAGTTTTACCAGGAACTGGGACGAGCTGTTTTTT.

Remarks on this clonotype: This may stem from a read error, because a much larger clone lies one nucleotide away. The chain carries TRBV29-1 and TRBJ1-2, with D possibly matching TRBD1 (5 bases). Germline CDR1 and CDR2: SQVTM and ANQGSEA. Deletions cut 4 bases from V and 6 bases from J, with 21 bases between. This CDR3 has 15 amino acids. CDR3 residues: CSVGDLTAESDGYTF. For the CDR3, the DNA is TGCAGCGTTGGAGACCTGACAGCGGAGTCTGATGGCTACACCTTC.

The CDR3 is CASRQQGAIENSPLHF. The CDR3 DNA is TGTGCCAGCAGGCAGCAGGGGGCGATCGAGAATTCACCCCTCCACTTT. The rearrangement links TRBV12-3 or TRBV12-4 to TRBJ1-6; 8 nucleotides align to TRBD1. After removal of 6 bases from V and 7 bases from J, the junction contained 11 bases not matched to a gene. The CDR3 covers 16 residues.

Worth noting for this clonotype: Germline and junction disagree at one end, which may indicate a read error. The chain carries TRBV7-6 and TRBJ2-2, with 8 bases identical to TRBD2. The germline gives CDR1 SGHVS, CDR2 FNYEAQ. This CDR3 contains 15 residues. CDR3 loop: CVSGRGGTNTGELFF. The CDR3 DNA sequence: TGTGTCAGCGGTCGGGGGGGGACGAACACCGGGGAGCTGTTTTTT.

This clonotype was seen many times. CDR3 sequence (DNA): TGCGCCAGCAGCTTGGGAGTAGCGGGTGACACAGATACGCAGTATTTT. Residues: CASSLGVAGDTDTQYF. The rearrangement links TRBV5-1 to TRBJ2-3; 7 bases are shared with TRBD2. V gave up 0 bases and J gave up 2 bases; unmatched junction bases: 6. This CDR3 is 16 amino acids long. Germline V gene lookup returns CDR1 SGHRS and CDR2 YFSETQ.

The chain combines TRBV12-3 or TRBV12-4 with TRBJ1-5, with D possibly matching TRBD1 (5 bases). This CDR3 region has 19 residues. V lost 0 bases, J lost 0 bases, and 18 bases lay in between. CDR3 coding DNA: TGTGCCAGCAGTTTAGCGCTGGGGACTCGGGGGTATAGCAATCAGCCCCAGCATTTT. Translation gives CASSLALGTRGYSNQPQHF.

There are many counts of this clonotype. The chain carries TRBV20-1 and TRBJ2-3; the D is unclear. CDR1 DFQATT and CDR2 SNEGSKA come from the germline V gene (reference sequence). This CDR3 is 15 amino acids long. The CDR3 loop is CSLSNRLASTDTQYF. CDR3 nucleotide sequence: TGCAGCCTCTCCAATAGGTTGGCGAGCACAGATACGCAGTATTTT.

The chain joins TRBV25-1 to TRBJ2-3, with 10 bases identical to TRBD1. V trimming: 8 bases; J trimming: 5 bases; junction bases outside the gene matches: 7. This CDR3 has 14 residues. Germline-derived CDR1 and CDR2 are MGHDK and SYGVNS. CDR3 coding DNA: TGTGCCAGCGAGGACAGGGGGGGTGGAGATACGCAGTATTTT. Encoded protein: CASEDRGGGDTQYF.

This clonotype was seen many times. J is TRBJ1-3 and V is TRBV20-1; D is uncertain. Germline V gene data show CDR1 as DFQATT and CDR2 as SNEGSKA (reference sequence). V was clipped by 5 bases and J by 4 bases, with 9 bases between them. The CDR3 runs to 12 residues. The chain's CDR3 is CSAPGPGNTIYF. The DNA for the CDR3 is TGCAGTGCTCCGGGCCCCGGAAACACCATATATTTT.

The rearrangement uses TRBV25-1 and TRBJ2-2; D is tentatively TRBD1 or TRBD2 (6 bases each). Germline V gives CDR1 MGHDK, CDR2 SYGVNS. This CDR3 contains 16 residues. The germline V and J ends were trimmed by 1 base and 4 bases, with 13 bases remaining between them. The CDR3 is CASSESDRGRTGELFF. CDR3 DNA: TGTGCCAGCAGTGAATCGGATCGGGGGCGCACCGGGGAGCTGTTTTTT.

J is TRBJ2-5 and V is TRBV11-2; D perhaps matches TRBD2 (6 bases). The CDR3 spans 15 residues. The ends were cut back, 5 bases at V and 4 bases at J, with 17 bases in the middle. Germline values: CDR1 SGHAT, CDR2 FQNNGV. CDR3 nucleotides: TGTGCCAGCAGCCTCATCGGGGAGGTGGGAGAGACCCAGTACTTC. Protein product: CASSLIGEVGETQYF.

This clonotype was picked up many times. The V call is TRBV29-1, the J call TRBJ2-7, with a tentative D call TRBD2 (5 bases). CDR3 size: 12 residues. V was cut by 2 bases and J by 7 bases, with 12 bases left in between. Germline V gene data show CDR1 as SQVTM and CDR2 as ANQGSEA. CDR3 residues: CSVEQDPGEQYF. The DNA for the CDR3 is TGCAGCGTTGAACAGGACCCGGGGGAGCAGTACTTC.

This clonotype has at least ten counts. The rearrangement uses TRBV5-5 and TRBJ2-7; TRBD2 matches at 12 bases. This CDR3 has 16 amino acids. With 5 bases clipped from V and 4 bases from J, the junction kept 10 bases outside the gene matches. CDR1 is SGHKS and CDR2 is YYEKEE in the germline V gene (reference sequence). CDR3 loop: CASRSRLAGDSYEQYF. Here the CDR3 DNA reads TGTGCCAGCAGGTCGAGACTAGCGGGGGACTCTTACGAGCAGTACTTC.

The V call is TRBV29-1, the J call TRBJ2-2, with 9 bases lining up with TRBD2. Germline-derived CDR1 and CDR2 are SQVTM and ANQGSEA. V trimming: 6 bases; J trimming: 1 base; junction bases outside the gene matches: 3. The CDR3 runs to 14 residues. CDR3 residues: CSVLTSGNTGELFF. CDR3 sequence (DNA): TGCAGCGTGTTGACTAGCGGGAACACCGGGGAGCTGTTTTTT.

This clonotype was observed a handful of times. This chain links TRBV7-2 with TRBJ2-2; D remains ambiguous. The V gene's germline CDR1 is SGHTA and CDR2 FQGNSA. CDR3 length equals 13 residues. Between the trimmed V and J ends, which lost 6 bases and 5 bases, there was a span of 10 bases. CDR3 nucleotides: TGTGCCAGCAGAACCCCTGGGACCGGGGAGCTGTTTTTT. Translating it yields CASRTPGTGELFF.

The chain has TRBV29-1 and TRBJ1-1; D perhaps matches TRBD1 (5 bases). The CDR3 contains 13 residues. Per germline, CDR1 SQVTM and CDR2 ANQGSEA. Trimming left V 6 bases short and J 4 bases short, with 15 bases between. The CDR3 region is CSVQGLGATEAFF. In nucleotides, the CDR3 is TGCAGCGTGCAGGGTCTGGGAGCCACTGAAGCTTTCTTT.